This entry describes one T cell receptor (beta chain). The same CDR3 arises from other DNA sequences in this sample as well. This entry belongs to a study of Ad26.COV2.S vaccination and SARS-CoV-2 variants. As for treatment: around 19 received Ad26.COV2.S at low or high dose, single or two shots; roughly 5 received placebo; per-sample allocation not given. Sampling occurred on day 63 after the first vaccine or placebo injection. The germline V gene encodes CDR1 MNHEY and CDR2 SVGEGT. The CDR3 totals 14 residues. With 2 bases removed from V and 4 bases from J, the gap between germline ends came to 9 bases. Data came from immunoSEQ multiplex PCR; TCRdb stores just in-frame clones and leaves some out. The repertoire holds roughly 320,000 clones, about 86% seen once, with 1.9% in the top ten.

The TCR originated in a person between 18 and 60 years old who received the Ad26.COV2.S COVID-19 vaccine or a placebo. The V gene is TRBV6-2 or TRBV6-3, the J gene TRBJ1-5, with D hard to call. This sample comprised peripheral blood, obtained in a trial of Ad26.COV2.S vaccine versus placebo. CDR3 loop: CASSYGPGNQPQHF. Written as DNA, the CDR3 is TGTGCCAGCAGTTACGGTCCCGGGAATCAGCCCCAGCATTTT.